This entry describes one T cell receptor (beta chain). These data originate in a study of early T cells in non-severe SARS-CoV-2 infection. The junction had 5 bases not matched to a gene; V was cut back by 4 bases and J by 6 bases. The CDR3 runs to 14 residues. Germline CDR1 is DFQATT and CDR2 is SNEGSKA (reference sequence). The protocol attached unique molecular identifiers to individual cDNA molecules. TCRdb re-called the 5' RACE reads through MiXCR, storing one row per CDR3 protein. The table has some 80,000 distinct CDR3 sequences, around 12% seen once. The input for sequencing was whole blood, taken at baseline. The source of this sequence is an adult who was a healthcare worker with PCR-confirmed SARS-CoV-2 infection or an uninfected control (not recorded which). The donor label of this sample is uncertain. The chain joins TRBV20-1 to TRBJ2-1; 11 nucleotides line up with TRBD2. The CDR3 DNA reads TGCAGTGCTACACTAGCGGGAGACGTCAATGAGCAGTTCTTC. Protein sequence: CSATLAGDVNEQFF.